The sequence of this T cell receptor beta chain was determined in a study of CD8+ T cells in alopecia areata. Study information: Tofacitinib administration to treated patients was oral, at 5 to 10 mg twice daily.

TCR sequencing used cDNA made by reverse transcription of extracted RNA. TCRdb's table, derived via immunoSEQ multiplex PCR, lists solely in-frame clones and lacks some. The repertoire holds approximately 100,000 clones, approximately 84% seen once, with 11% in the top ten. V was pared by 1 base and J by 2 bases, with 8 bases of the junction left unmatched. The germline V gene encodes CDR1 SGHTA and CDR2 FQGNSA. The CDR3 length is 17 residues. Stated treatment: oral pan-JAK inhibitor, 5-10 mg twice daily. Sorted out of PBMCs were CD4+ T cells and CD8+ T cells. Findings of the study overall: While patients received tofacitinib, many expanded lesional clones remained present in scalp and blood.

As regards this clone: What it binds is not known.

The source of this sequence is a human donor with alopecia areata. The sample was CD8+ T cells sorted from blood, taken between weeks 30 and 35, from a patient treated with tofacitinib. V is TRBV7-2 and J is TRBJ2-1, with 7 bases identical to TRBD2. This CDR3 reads CASSLDEAGATYNEQFF. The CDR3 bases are TGTGCCAGCAGCTTAGATGAGGCGGGAGCCACCTACAATGAGCAGTTCTTC.